One sample yielded the 19 T cell receptor beta chains listed below, sequenced in a study of cytomegalovirus exposure and HLA in healthy donors (dated by TCRdb to between 2016 and 2019). The protocol used for the library was the immunoSEQ multiplex PCR assay. For the multiplex PCR, a mixture combining 60 forward primers for TCR Vbeta segments and 13 reverse primers for TCR Jbeta segments was used. TCRdb mirrors the immuneACCESS table, restricted to in-frame sequences. Some clones are absent from its copies; in checked studies, under half trace to an unresolved V gene, and the reason for the others is unknown. Across this sample there are about 200,000 clones, with around 74% seen only once. The leading ten clones occupy around 1.6% of the sample. Sequences were obtained from PBMCs. Every receptor here comes from a girl aged 10-17 years in good health and CMV-seropositive.

The gene calls are TRBV30 and TRBJ2-5, with 9 nucleotides matching TRBD2. There are 14 residues in the CDR3. Looked up from germline, CDR1 is GTSNPN and CDR2 is SVGIG (reference sequence). Germline trimming cut 3 bases from V and 5 bases from J; bases unmatched to any gene: 7. The CDR3 sequence is CAWRGSGGGETQYF. The CDR3 DNA is TGTGCCTGGAGAGGTAGCGGGGGAGGGGAGACCCAGTACTTC.

The CDR3 loop reads CARSLGQNCYEQYF. The CDR3 region has the DNA TGTGCCAGAAGCTTGGGGCAGAATTGCTACGAGCAGTACTTC. The rearrangement joins TRBV5-3 to TRBJ2-7, with D unclear. TRBV5-3 is annotated as an ORF whose role is uncertain. V lost 0 bases and J 3 bases, leaving 10 bases between the germline ends. This CDR3 contains 14 residues.

The V gene is TRBV5-6, the J gene TRBJ1-2; 10 bases fit TRBD1. This CDR3 has 15 residues. From germline, CDR1 is SGHDT and CDR2 YYEEEE. The V and J ends lost 1 base and 5 bases, in that order; junction bases with no gene match: 5. CDR3 in DNA: TGTGCCAGCAGCTTGTGGGGACAGGGGTTTTATGGCTACACCTTC. Its translation: CASSLWGQGFYGYTF.

CDR3 DNA sequence: TGTGCCAGCCGGGACAGCGATTCACCCCTCCACTTT. Amino acids: CASRDSDSPLHF. This chain links TRBV6-6 with TRBJ1-6, with TRBD1 identical over 7 bases. The CDR3 is 12 amino acids. The junction had 3 bases not matched to a gene; V was cut back by 8 bases and J by 8 bases. CDR1 and CDR2 (germline): MNHNY, SVGAGI (reference sequence).

The chain joins TRBV5-5 to TRBJ1-3, with D unresolved. The CDR3 sequence is 16 residues long. Germline V gene data show CDR1 as SGHKS and CDR2 as YYEKEE (reference sequence). V lost 1 base to trimming and J lost 0 bases, with 11 bases between them. CDR3 bases: TGTGCCAGCAGCTTGTACTTGGAGAGCTCTGGAAACACCATATATTTT. This sequence encodes CASSLYLESSGNTIYF.

The sample holds one count of this clone. The rearrangement joins TRBV6-1 to TRBJ1-1, with TRBD1 identical over 7 bases. The CDR3 loop spans 15 amino acids. Losses at the gene ends were 5 bases for V and 0 bases for J; bases not matched to a gene: 6. CDR1 is MNHNS and CDR2 is SASEGT in the germline V gene. The CDR3: CASSSPGQMNTEAFF. The DNA of the CDR3 is TGTGCCAGCAGTTCCCCGGGACAGATGAACACTGAAGCTTTCTTT.

The chain employs TRBV6-5 and TRBJ1-6; D call uncertain. CDR3 size: 15 residues. Trimming pared 4 bases from V and 5 bases from J, leaving 12 bases between. CDR1 and CDR2 (germline): MNHEY, SVGAGI. CDR3 region: CASSFRQEDNSPLHF. CDR3 DNA sequence: TGTGCCAGCAGTTTTCGCCAGGAGGATAATTCACCCCTCCACTTT.

The chain carries TRBV2 and TRBJ2-1; 11 bases match TRBD1. The CDR3 consists of 15 residues. The ends lost 5 bases at V and 2 bases at J; junction bases unmatched: 2. CDR1 is SNHLY and CDR2 is FYNNEI in the germline V gene. The CDR3 coding sequence is TGTGCCAGCAGTAGGGACAGGGGGACCTACAATGAGCAGTTCTTC. Translation: CASSRDRGTYNEQFF.

There are a few counts of this clone. The chain joins TRBV4-1 to TRBJ2-1, with D possibly TRBD2 on 7 matching bases. Trimming shortened V by 4 bases and J by 4 bases, and 17 bases separated the two germline ends. CDR1 is MGHRA, CDR2 YSYEKL, per germline. CDR3 length: 16 amino acids. CDR3 amino acids: CASSLKEGGGYNEQFF. In DNA, the CDR3 is TGCGCCAGCAGCCTAAAAGAAGGGGGGGGATACAATGAGCAGTTCTTC.

V gene TRBV6-1 combines with J gene TRBJ1-3; D remains ambiguous. Looked up from germline, CDR1 is MNHNS and CDR2 is SASEGT. The CDR3 length is 14 residues. V dropped 10 bases and J dropped 0 bases, with 13 bases sitting between them. CDR3: CATIDLFSGNTIYF. Here the CDR3 DNA reads TGTGCCACCATAGATCTCTTCTCTGGAAACACCATATATTTT.

The chain couples TRBV10-3 to TRBJ1-1; no reliable D call. The CDR3 consists of 13 residues. The germline V gene encodes CDR1 ENHRY and CDR2 SYGVKD. The V gene lost 7 bases and the J gene lost 5 bases, with 14 bases spanning the gap. The CDR3 coding sequence is TGTGCCATCAACCGGGAATTGAGGACTGAAGCTTTCTTT. Protein product: CAINRELRTEAFF.

The rearrangement joins TRBV2 to TRBJ2-2; 8 bases agree with TRBD1. Germline CDR1 is SNHLY and CDR2 is FYNNEI. V trimming: 9 bases; J trimming: 4 bases; junction bases outside the gene matches: 7. This CDR3 has 14 amino acids. This CDR3 is CARSTGAITGELFF. The CDR3 coding sequence is TGTGCCAGGTCGACAGGGGCGATCACCGGGGAGCTGTTTTTT.

The CDR3 loop reads CASSLRQGSTPDYTF. The DNA of the CDR3 is TGTGCCAGCAGCTTAAGACAGGGCAGTACCCCTGACTACACCTTC. The rearrangement uses TRBV7-2 and TRBJ1-2; TRBD1 matches at 7 bases. The germline V gene has CDR1 SGHTA and CDR2 FQGNSA. Losses at the gene ends were 2 bases for V and 10 bases for J; bases not matched to a gene: 13. The CDR3 length is 15 residues.

This chain uses TRBV18 with TRBJ2-2, with 7 bases identical to TRBD1. V was pared by 2 bases and J by 0 bases, with 9 bases of the junction left unmatched. The germline V gene encodes CDR1 KGHSH and CDR2 LQKENI. CDR3 size: 18 residues. The CDR3 bases are TGTGCCAGCTCACCAGGGAGTCCCGGGACAGCGAACACCGGGGAGCTGTTTTTT. It is translated as CASSPGSPGTANTGELFF.

The chain recombines TRBV30 with TRBJ2-5, with TRBD2 as a possible D gene (6 bases). V lost 3 bases and J lost 5, with 19 bases in between. Per germline, CDR1 GTSNPN and CDR2 SVGIG (reference sequence). This CDR3 spans 15 amino acids. CDR3 amino acids: CAWSPGTGEWETQYF. The CDR3 DNA follows: TGTGCCTGGAGCCCCGGGACGGGGGAATGGGAGACCCAGTACTTC. The whole variable domain, remainder taken from reference TRBV30 and TRBJ2-5, is SQTIHQWPATLVQPVGSPLSLECTVEGTSNPNLYWYRQAAGRGLQLLFYSVGIGQISSEVPQNLSASRPQDRQFILSSKKLLLSDSGFYLCAWSPGTGEWETQYFGPGTRLLVL.

The sample holds a few counts of this clone. The chain combines TRBV5-4 with TRBJ2-5, with D possibly being TRBD1 (6 bases). The V end was cut by 1 base, the J end by 4 bases, with 8 bases between. CDR1 and CDR2 (germline): SGHNT, YYREEE (reference sequence). CDR3 length: 13 amino acids. The CDR3 DNA reads as TGTGCCAGCAGCTTGAAAGGGGGAGAGACCCAGTACTTC. This gives the protein CASSLKGGETQYF.

The chain recombines TRBV19 with TRBJ2-7; a weak D match, TRBD1 (6 bases). The germline V and J ends were trimmed by 5 bases and 4 bases, with 12 bases remaining between them. The length of the CDR3 is 13 residues. The germline V gene has CDR1 LNHDA and CDR2 SQIVND (reference sequence). CDR3 DNA sequence: TGTGCCAGTAGTCAGGGGTTGGTTTACGAGCAGTACTTC. It translates to CASSQGLVYEQYF.

DNA for the CDR3: TGTGCCAGCAACAAGGGGGCGGTCGGGGAGCTGTTTTTT. The encoded protein is CASNKGAVGELFF. The chain combines TRBV11-3 with TRBJ2-2; TRBD1 matches 7 bases. The CDR3 covers 13 residues. Trimming took 7 bases from V and 7 from J; bases not matched to a gene: 6. Germline V gene sequence: CDR1 SGHNT, CDR2 YENEEA.

The chain is built from TRBV12-5 and TRBJ2-5, with unresolved D. Germline V gene lookup returns CDR1 LGHNT and CDR2 FRNRAP. V was pared by 1 base and J by 1 base, with 25 bases between. The CDR3 totals 20 residues. As DNA, the CDR3 is TGTGCTAGTGGTTTGGATGGTCTAAGGAACAGATACGGTTTCCAAGAGACCCAGTACTTC. As protein: CASGLDGLRNRYGFQETQYF.